The T cell receptor (beta chain) under discussion was sequenced for a study of radiotherapy plus CTLA-4 blockade in lung cancer. About the research overall: Objective responses emerged in about 20% of patients, and around 29% attained disease control.

Whole-study results and caveats: Subsequent to radiotherapy plus ipilimumab, tumor-derived TCR clones underwent expansion in blood.

Generated by immunoSEQ multiplex PCR, the TCRdb table keeps only in-frame clones and is missing some. The sample consists of some 70,000 clones, around four fifths of them appearing once. The germline V and J ends were trimmed by 5 bases and 4 bases, with 9 bases remaining between them. There are 13 residues in the CDR3. CDR1 and CDR2 from the germline V gene are LNHDA and SQIVND (reference sequence). CTLA-4 blockade using ipilimumab, together with focal radiation, was received by patients with chemo-refractory metastatic non-small-cell lung cancer. About this clone itself: As yet, its antigen is unknown.

The V call is TRBV19, the J call TRBJ1-5; weak D call: TRBD1 (5 bases). The source of this sequence is a human donor with non-small cell lung cancer who had a partial response to radiotherapy plus ipilimumab. The specimen was peripheral blood, collected from a patient treated with radiotherapy plus ipilimumab. DNA for the CDR3: TGTGCCAGTAGTCCGACAGAAAATCAGCCCCAGCATTTT. This gives the protein CASSPTENQPQHF.